This TCR beta chain was profiled in a study of blood T cell repertoires in COVID-19. Study-level information: The United States, Italy and Spain provided the acute and convalescent COVID-19 samples.

Germline V CDR1 and CDR2: DFQATT, SNEGSKA (reference sequence). The V gene end was trimmed by 3 bases and the J gene end by 3 bases; junction bases not matched to a gene: 2. The CDR3 has 13 amino acids. Generated by immunoSEQ multiplex PCR, the TCRdb table keeps only in-frame clones and is missing some. The sample includes some 380,000 clones, roughly 86% of them seen just once. Living in under 30 US areas, the participants were between about 18 and 90 years of age. The study assigned cohorts using participant-reported clinical history. The clonotype comes from a woman between 35 and 50 years old with acute COVID-19. The sample consisted of PBMCs or T cells enriched from blood (not recorded which). The V and J genes are TRBV20-1 and TRBJ2-1; 7 positions match TRBD2. CDR3 region: CSASWGGYNEQFF. The CDR3 region has the DNA TGCAGTGCTAGTTGGGGGGGCTACAATGAGCAGTTCTTC.